The 21 T cell receptor beta chains below come from one sample, sequenced in a study of T cell changes during pregnancy in multiple sclerosis. TCRdb's copy holds only in-frame clones and misses some; the assay was immunoSEQ multiplex PCR. The data show tens of thousands of clones, about nine tenths seen once. This specimen was peripheral blood, taken in the third trimester of pregnancy. These receptors were collected from a female donor in good health, enrolled as a control in a pregnancy study.

The chain has TRBV28 and TRBJ2-7; TRBD2 aligns across 10 bases. The CDR3 totals 15 residues. The ends lost 3 bases at V and 0 bases at J; junction bases unmatched: 2. Germline V lookup: CDR1 MDHEN, CDR2 SYDVKM. The DNA of the CDR3 is TGTGCCAGCAGTTTTACTAGCGGGACCTCCTACGAGCAGTACTTC. This codes for CASSFTSGTSYEQYF.

This clone came up once. The chain uses TRBV6-5 and TRBJ1-2; the D is unclear. The germline V and J ends were trimmed by 2 bases and 0 bases, with 13 bases remaining between them. The CDR3 loop spans 16 amino acids. Per germline, CDR1 MNHEY and CDR2 SVGAGI. In DNA form, the CDR3 reads TGTGCCAGCAGTTACCAATTCTCCTATTCTAACTATGGCTACACCTTC. It is translated as CASSYQFSYSNYGYTF.

This clone was recorded once. The chain is built from TRBV4-2 and TRBJ2-2; D remains unclear. Germline V CDR1 and CDR2: LGHNA, YNFKEQ. V lost 2 bases and J lost 1, with 5 bases in between. There are 14 residues in the CDR3. The CDR3 bases are TGTGCCAGCAGCCAATTTCAGAACACCGGGGAGCTGTTTTTT. This codes for CASSQFQNTGELFF.

The CDR3 DNA follows: TGTGCCAGCAGCCGGGGGGGATCTTCCTACGAGCAGTACTTC. Protein product: CASSRGGSSYEQYF. This chain links TRBV2 with TRBJ2-7, with TRBD2 matching 8 bases. Trimming removed 6 bases from V and 1 base from J; junction bases left unmatched: 5. The germline CDR1 and CDR2 sequences are SNHLY and FYNNEI. The CDR3 covers 14 residues.

V and J are TRBV9 and TRBJ1-1, with D tentatively TRBD1 (6 bases). The CDR3 runs 18 residues. Deletions cut 3 bases from V and 0 bases from J, with 21 bases between. CDR1 and CDR2 (germline): SGDLS, YYNGEE. The CDR3 spells CASSADGGRGILNTEAFF. The CDR3 DNA reads TGTGCCAGCAGCGCTGATGGGGGGCGGGGGATTTTGAACACTGAAGCTTTCTTT.

In its sample, this clone was seen a few times. CDR3 coding DNA: TGTGCCAGCAGCCCGACACCCACATACGGGGAGCTGTTTTTT. Translated: CASSPTPTYGELFF. The genes are TRBV11-3 and TRBJ2-2; D remains ambiguous. V lost 5 bases, J lost 7 bases, and 14 bases lay in between. The CDR3 totals 14 residues. Germline V CDR1 and CDR2: SGHNT, YENEEA. Using reference TRBV11-3 and TRBJ2-2 for the parts outside the CDR3, the full variable domain is EAGVVQSPRYKIIEKKQPVAFWCNPISGHNTLYWYLQNLGQGPELLIRYENEEAVDDSQLPKDRFSAERLKGVDSTLKIQPAELGDSAVYLCASSPTPTYGELFFGEGSRLTVL.

The chain combines TRBV6-4 with TRBJ1-5; 7 bases agree with TRBD1. The CDR3 covers 14 residues. J was trimmed by 0 bases and V by 4 bases; bases with no gene match: 0. CDR1 and CDR2 from the germline V gene are MRHNA and SNTAGT. Here the CDR3 reads CASSAGGSNQPQHF. CDR3 DNA sequence: TGTGCCAGCAGTGCAGGGGGTAGCAATCAGCCCCAGCATTTT.

The rearrangement joins TRBV19 to TRBJ1-3; D may be TRBD1 (6 bases). The CDR3 length is 16 residues. The V and J ends lost 5 bases and 1 base respectively, with 15 bases between them. CDR1 is LNHDA and CDR2 is SQIVND in the germline V gene (reference sequence). Here the CDR3 DNA reads TGTGCCAGTAGTTGGCCCTCAGGGGCGTCTGGAAACACCATATATTTT. Residues: CASSWPSGASGNTIYF. Using reference TRBV19 and TRBJ1-3 for the parts outside the CDR3, the full variable domain is DGGITQSPKYLFRKEGQNVTLSCEQNLNHDAMYWYRQDPGQGLRLIYYSQIVNDFQKGDIAEGYSVSREKKESFPLTVTSAQKNPTAFYLCASSWPSGASGNTIYFGEGSWLTVV.

The V call is TRBV6-5, the J call TRBJ2-3; perhaps TRBD2 as D (5 bases). Germline V CDR1 and CDR2: MNHEY, SVGAGI. V was shortened by 6 bases and J by 0 bases, with 13 bases between the two germline ends. The CDR3 has 15 amino acids. The CDR3 spells CASSEGPSSTDTQYF. CDR3 sequence (DNA): TGTGCCAGCAGCGAGGGTCCGTCCAGCACAGATACGCAGTATTTT.

The chain couples TRBV9 to TRBJ1-1; a weak D match, TRBD1 (6 bases). The CDR3 runs to 16 residues. Trimming removed 0 bases at V and 2 bases at J, with 14 bases between. Germline assignment: CDR1 SGDLS and CDR2 YYNGEE. The CDR3 sequence: CASSVALRTANTEAFF. The DNA for the CDR3 is TGTGCCAGCAGCGTAGCGCTGCGGACAGCCAACACTGAAGCTTTCTTT.

The CDR3 bases are TGTGCCAGCTCGTCAACTAGCGGGGACGAGACCCAGTACTTC. Translation gives CASSSTSGDETQYF. The rearrangement joins TRBV18 to TRBJ2-5; 10 bases are shared with TRBD2. Per germline, CDR1 KGHSH and CDR2 LQKENI. Trimming removed 6 bases from V and 5 bases from J; junction bases left unmatched: 6. The CDR3 sequence is 14 residues long.

The CDR3: CAISVKRPGEAFF. The DNA for the CDR3 is TGTGCCATCAGTGTAAAACGGCCTGGGGAGGCTTTCTTT. The V and J genes are TRBV10-3 and TRBJ1-1; D uncertain. There are 13 residues in the CDR3. V lost 4 bases, J lost 11 bases, and 17 bases lay in between. Germline assignment: CDR1 ENHRY and CDR2 SYGVKD.

The V gene is TRBV5-1, the J gene TRBJ1-2; D is perhaps TRBD1 (6 bases). The CDR3 length is 14 residues. The V gene's germline CDR1 is SGHRS and CDR2 YFSETQ. Trimming removed 4 bases from V and 3 bases from J, with 13 bases in between. The CDR3 is CASSGTGRDYGYTF. In DNA, the CDR3 is TGCGCCAGCAGCGGAACAGGGCGGGACTATGGCTACACCTTC.

The chain employs TRBV28 and TRBJ2-1; D is ambiguous. Trimming pared 5 bases from V and 4 bases from J, leaving 9 bases between. The CDR3 has 13 residues. Germline V gene data show CDR1 as MDHEN and CDR2 as SYDVKM. The CDR3 DNA sequence: TGTGCCAGCAGTCTCCTCCGTTACAATGAGCAGTTCTTC. Its translation: CASSLLRYNEQFF.

The chain employs TRBV18 and TRBJ2-3; D may be TRBD1 (6 bases). This CDR3 is 13 amino acids long. Between the trimmed V and J ends, which lost 2 bases and 4 bases, there was a span of 7 bases. Germline V gives CDR1 KGHSH, CDR2 LQKENI. The CDR3 nucleotides are TGTGCCAGCTCACCAGCAGGGGCAGATACGCAGTATTTT. This translates into CASSPAGADTQYF.

This clone occurred once. The V gene is TRBV9, the J gene TRBJ1-5; a possible D gene is TRBD1 (5 bases). CDR3 length: 14 amino acids. Germline CDR1 SGDLS, CDR2 YYNGEE. V was cut by 3 bases and J by 9 bases, with 16 bases left in between. The CDR3 DNA reads TGTGCCAGCAGCGGGGGGGGGAACGAGGGGCCCCAGCATTTT. Its translation is CASSGGGNEGPQHF.

The V gene is TRBV4-1, the J gene TRBJ1-1, with D perhaps matching TRBD1 (5 bases). Per germline, CDR1 MGHRA and CDR2 YSYEKL. The CDR3 spans 15 residues. V was pared by 1 base and J by 5 bases, with 14 bases between. The CDR3 is CASSQGLGRATEAFF. CDR3 sequence (DNA): TGCGCCAGCAGCCAAGGGCTCGGCAGGGCGACTGAAGCTTTCTTT.

The chain joins TRBV7-8 to TRBJ2-3; 7 bases line up with TRBD2. The CDR3 consists of 16 residues. With V trimmed by 3 bases and J by 1 base, 7 bases remained unmatched. Germline V gene lookup returns CDR1 SGHVS and CDR2 FQNEAQ. In DNA, the CDR3 is TGTGCCAGCAGCTTGCCCCAGCGGGGTCGCACAGATACGCAGTATTTT. Amino acids: CASSLPQRGRTDTQYF.

The chain has TRBV4-2 and TRBJ2-1; TRBD1 matches at 9 bases. In germline, CDR1 is LGHNA, CDR2 YNFKEQ. V lost 1 base, J lost 8 bases, and 12 bases stayed unmatched. The CDR3 contains 17 residues. The CDR3: CASSQGSPGQGSDEQFF. The DNA of the CDR3 is TGTGCCAGCAGCCAAGGCTCCCCGGGACAGGGTTCCGATGAGCAGTTCTTC.

This clone was detected only once. The genes are TRBV7-2 and TRBJ2-7, with 7 nucleotides matching TRBD1. Germline values: CDR1 SGHTA, CDR2 FQGNSA. The CDR3 totals 13 residues. J lost 2 bases, V lost 4 bases, and 2 bases had no gene match. CDR3 nucleotide sequence: TGTGCCAGCAGCTACGGACAGGCCTACGAGCAGTACTTC. It is translated as CASSYGQAYEQYF.

J is TRBJ2-1 and V is TRBV19; 7 nucleotides align to TRBD2. Germline CDR1 reads LNHDA; CDR2 reads SQIVND (reference sequence). This CDR3 has 15 amino acids. V lost 7 bases to trimming and J lost 1 base; unmatched junction nucleotides: 7. The CDR3 protein is CASKNGRRSYNEQFF. The CDR3 nucleotides are TGTGCCAGTAAAAACGGGAGGAGGTCCTACAATGAGCAGTTCTTC.